The clone carrying this T cell receptor (beta chain) was seen many times. CDR3 length: 14 residues. Germline V gene lookup returns CDR1 DFQATT and CDR2 SNEGSKA (reference sequence). V shed 5 bases and J 2 bases; nucleotides not matched to a gene: 9. Samples came from axillary lymph nodes draining the breast cancer. The data belong to a study of breast tumors, draining lymph nodes, adjacent tissues. Using its own MiXCR run on the multiplex PCR reads, TCRdb lists one record per CDR3 protein. The top ten hold 2.5% to 3% of the sample, which has about 140,000 distinct CDR3 sequences, about 20% seen once. The sample was axillary lymph node tissue. This chain uses TRBV20-1 with TRBJ2-7, with TRBD1 matching 7 bases. This sequence originates from a female donor with breast cancer. Some clones in this sample may be carry-over from other donors' samples. CDR3 nucleotide sequence: TGCAGTGCTTGGGACCCGACAGGGCCCTACGAGCAGTACTTC. Protein product: CSAWDPTGPYEQYF.